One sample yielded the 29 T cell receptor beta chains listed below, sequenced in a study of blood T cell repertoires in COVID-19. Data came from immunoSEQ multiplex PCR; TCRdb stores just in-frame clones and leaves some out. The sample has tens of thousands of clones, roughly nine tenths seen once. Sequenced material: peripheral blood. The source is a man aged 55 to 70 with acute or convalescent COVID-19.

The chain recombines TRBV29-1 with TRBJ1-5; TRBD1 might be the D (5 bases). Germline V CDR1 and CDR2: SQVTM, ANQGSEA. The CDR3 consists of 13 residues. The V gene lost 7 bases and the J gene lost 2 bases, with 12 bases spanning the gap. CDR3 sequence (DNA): TGCAGCGCCCAGGGAGGCGGCAATCAGCCCCAGCATTTT. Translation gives CSAQGGGNQPQHF.

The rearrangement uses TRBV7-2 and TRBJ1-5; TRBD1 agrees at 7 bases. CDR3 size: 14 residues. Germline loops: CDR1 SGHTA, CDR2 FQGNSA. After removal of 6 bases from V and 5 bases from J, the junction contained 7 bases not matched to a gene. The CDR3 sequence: CASSRDSDYQPQHF. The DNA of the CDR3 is TGTGCCAGCAGTCGGGACAGCGATTATCAGCCCCAGCATTTT.

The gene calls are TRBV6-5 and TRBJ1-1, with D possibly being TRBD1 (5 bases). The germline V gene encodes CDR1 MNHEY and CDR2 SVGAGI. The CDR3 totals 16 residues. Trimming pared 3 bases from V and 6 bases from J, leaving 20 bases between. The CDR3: CASSYGGTFSYSEAFF. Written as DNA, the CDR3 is TGTGCCAGCAGTTATGGGGGGACCTTCAGTTACTCTGAAGCTTTCTTT.

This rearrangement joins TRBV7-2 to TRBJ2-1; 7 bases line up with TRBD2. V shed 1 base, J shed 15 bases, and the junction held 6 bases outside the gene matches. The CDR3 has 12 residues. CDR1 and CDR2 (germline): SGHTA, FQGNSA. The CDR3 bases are TGTGCCAGCAGCTTAGGGCGGGGGATAACGTTCTTC. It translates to CASSLGRGITFF. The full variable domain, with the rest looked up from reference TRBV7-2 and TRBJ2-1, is GAGVSQSPSNKVTEKGKDVELRCDPISGHTALYWYRQSLGQGLEFLIYFQGNSAPDKSGLPSDRFSAERTGGSVSTLTIQRTQQEDSAVYLCASSLGRGITFFGPGTRLTVL.

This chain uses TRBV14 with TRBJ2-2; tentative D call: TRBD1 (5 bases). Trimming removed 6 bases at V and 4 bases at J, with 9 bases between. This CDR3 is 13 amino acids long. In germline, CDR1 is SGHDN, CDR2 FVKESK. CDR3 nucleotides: TGTGCCAGCAGTGCGACAGCCACCGGGGAGCTGTTTTTT. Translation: CASSATATGELFF. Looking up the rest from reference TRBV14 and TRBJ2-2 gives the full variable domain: EAGVTQFPSHSVIEKGQTVTLRCDPISGHDNLYWYRRVMGKEIKFLLHFVKESKQDESGMPNNRFLAERTGGTYSTLKVQPAELEDSGVYFCASSATATGELFFGEGSRLTVL.

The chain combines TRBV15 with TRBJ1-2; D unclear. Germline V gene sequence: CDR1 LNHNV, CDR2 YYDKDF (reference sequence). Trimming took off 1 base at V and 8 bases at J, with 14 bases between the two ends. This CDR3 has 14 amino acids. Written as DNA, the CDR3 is TGTGCCACCAGCAGAGGCGGCACCGACCGGGGCTACACCTTC. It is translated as CATSRGGTDRGYTF. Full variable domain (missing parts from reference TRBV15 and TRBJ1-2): DAMVIQNPRYQVTQFGKPVTLSCSQTLNHNVMYWYQQKSSQAPKLLFHYYDKDFNNEADTPDNFQSRRPNTSFCFLDIRSPGLGDTAMYLCATSRGGTDRGYTFGSGTRLTVV.

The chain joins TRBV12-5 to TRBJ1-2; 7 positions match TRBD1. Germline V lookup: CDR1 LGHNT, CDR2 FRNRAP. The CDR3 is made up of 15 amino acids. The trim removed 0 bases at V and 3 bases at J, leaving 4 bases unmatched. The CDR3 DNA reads TGTGCTAGTGGTTTGGTTCCTCAGGGGGACTATGGCTACACCTTC. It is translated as CASGLVPQGDYGYTF.

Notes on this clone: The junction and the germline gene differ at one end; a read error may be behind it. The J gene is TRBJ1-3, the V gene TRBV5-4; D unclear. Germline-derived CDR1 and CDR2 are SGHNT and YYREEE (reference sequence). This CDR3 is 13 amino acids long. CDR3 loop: CASSLVEANTIYF. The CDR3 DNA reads TGTGCCAGCAGTTTGGTGGAGGCAAACACCATATATTTT.

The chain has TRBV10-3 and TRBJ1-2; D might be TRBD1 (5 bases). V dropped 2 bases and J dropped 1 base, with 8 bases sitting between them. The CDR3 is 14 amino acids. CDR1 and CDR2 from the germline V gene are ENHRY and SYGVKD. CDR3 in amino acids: CAISERGGNYGYTF. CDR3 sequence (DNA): TGTGCCATCAGTGAGCGCGGGGGTAACTATGGCTACACCTTC.

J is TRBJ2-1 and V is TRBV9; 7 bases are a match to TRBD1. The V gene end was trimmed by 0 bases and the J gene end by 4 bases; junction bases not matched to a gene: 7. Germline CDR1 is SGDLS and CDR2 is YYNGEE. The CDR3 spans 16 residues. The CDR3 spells CASSVDLRQGYNEQFF. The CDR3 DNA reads TGTGCCAGCAGCGTAGATTTGCGACAGGGTTACAATGAGCAGTTCTTC.

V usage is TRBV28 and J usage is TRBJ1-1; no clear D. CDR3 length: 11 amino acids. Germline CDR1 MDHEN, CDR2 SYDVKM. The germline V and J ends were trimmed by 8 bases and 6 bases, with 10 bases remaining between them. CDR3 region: CASWSGAEAFF. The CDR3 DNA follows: TGTGCCAGCTGGTCAGGCGCTGAAGCTTTCTTT.

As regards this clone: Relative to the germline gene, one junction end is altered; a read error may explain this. The CDR3 is CASSGLGDRDNQAQHF. The CDR3 bases are TGTGCCAGCAGTGGGTTGGGGGACAGGGACAATCAGGCCCAGCATTTT. This chain connects TRBV11-2 to TRBJ1-5; 9 bases are a match to TRBD1. The CDR3 sequence is 16 residues long. The germline gives CDR1 SGHAT, CDR2 FQNNGV.

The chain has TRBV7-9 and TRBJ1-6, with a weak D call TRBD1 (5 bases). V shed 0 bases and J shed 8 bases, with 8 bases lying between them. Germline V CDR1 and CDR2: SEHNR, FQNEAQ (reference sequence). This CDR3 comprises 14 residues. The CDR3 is CASSLAGAYSPLHF. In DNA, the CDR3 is TGTGCCAGCAGCTTAGCAGGGGCCTATTCACCCCTCCACTTT.

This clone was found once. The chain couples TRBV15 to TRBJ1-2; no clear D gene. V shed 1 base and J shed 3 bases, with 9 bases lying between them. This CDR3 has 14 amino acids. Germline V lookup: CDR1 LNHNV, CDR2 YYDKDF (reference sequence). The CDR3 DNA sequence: TGTGCCACCAGCAGAGGATCAGGCGACTATGGCTACACCTTC. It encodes CATSRGSGDYGYTF.

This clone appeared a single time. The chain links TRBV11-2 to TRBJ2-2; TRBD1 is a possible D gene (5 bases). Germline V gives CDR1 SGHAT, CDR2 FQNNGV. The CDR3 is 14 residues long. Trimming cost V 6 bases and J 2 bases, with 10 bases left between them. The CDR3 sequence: CASSPQGNTGELFF. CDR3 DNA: TGTGCCAGCAGTCCTCAGGGAAACACCGGGGAGCTGTTTTTT.

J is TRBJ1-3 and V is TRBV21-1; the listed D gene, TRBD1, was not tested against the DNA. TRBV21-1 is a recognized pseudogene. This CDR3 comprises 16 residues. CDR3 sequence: CASSKDHWGRENTIYF. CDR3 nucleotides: TGTGCCAGCAGCAAAGATCACTGGGGGCGCGAAAACACCATATATTTT.

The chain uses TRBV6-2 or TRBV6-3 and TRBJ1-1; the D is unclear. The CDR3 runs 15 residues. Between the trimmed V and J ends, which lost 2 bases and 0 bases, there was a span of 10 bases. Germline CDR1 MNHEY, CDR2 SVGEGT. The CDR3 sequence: CASSYRGVLNTEAFF. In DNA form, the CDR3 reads TGTGCCAGCAGTTACCGCGGAGTTTTGAACACTGAAGCTTTCTTT.

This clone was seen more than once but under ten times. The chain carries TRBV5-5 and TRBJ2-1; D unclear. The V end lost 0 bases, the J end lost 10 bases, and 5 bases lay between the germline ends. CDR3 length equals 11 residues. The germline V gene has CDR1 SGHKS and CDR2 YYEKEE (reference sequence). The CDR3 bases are TGTGCCAGCAGCTTGGTCGAGGAGCAGTTCTTC. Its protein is CASSLVEEQFF.

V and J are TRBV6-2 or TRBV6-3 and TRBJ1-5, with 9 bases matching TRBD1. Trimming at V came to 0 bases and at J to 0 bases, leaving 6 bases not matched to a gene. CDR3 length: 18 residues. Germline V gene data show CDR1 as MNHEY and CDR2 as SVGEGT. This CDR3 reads CASSYSRTGDYSNQPQHF. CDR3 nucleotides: TGTGCCAGCAGTTACTCTAGGACAGGGGATTATAGCAATCAGCCCCAGCATTTT.

Here the CDR3 DNA reads TGTGCCAGCAGTCCCGGGACAGGGGACATCTATGGCTACACCTTC. It yields the protein CASSPGTGDIYGYTF. The chain carries TRBV2 and TRBJ1-2; TRBD1 agrees at 10 bases. Germline lookup yields CDR1 SNHLY and CDR2 FYNNEI. The CDR3 consists of 15 residues. V trimming: 5 bases; J trimming: 4 bases; junction bases outside the gene matches: 7.

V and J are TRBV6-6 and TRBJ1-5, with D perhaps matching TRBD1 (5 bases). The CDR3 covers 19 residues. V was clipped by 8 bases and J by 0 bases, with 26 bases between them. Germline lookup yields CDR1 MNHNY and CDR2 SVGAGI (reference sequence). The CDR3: CASLRSDSRSTYSNQPQHF. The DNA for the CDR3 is TGTGCCAGCCTTCGATCCGACAGCCGCTCAACGTATAGCAATCAGCCCCAGCATTTT.

The CDR3 spells CASMELAEGKLFF. DNA of the CDR3: TGTGCCAGTATGGAATTGGCGGAGGGTAAACTGTTTTTT. The chain has TRBV19 and TRBJ1-4, with unresolved D. Between the trimmed V and J ends, which lost 7 bases and 11 bases, there was a span of 17 bases. Germline values: CDR1 LNHDA, CDR2 SQIVND (reference sequence). CDR3 length equals 13 residues.

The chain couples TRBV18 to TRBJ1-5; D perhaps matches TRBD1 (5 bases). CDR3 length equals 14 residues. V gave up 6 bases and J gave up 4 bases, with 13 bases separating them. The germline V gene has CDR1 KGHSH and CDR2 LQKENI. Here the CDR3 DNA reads TGTGCCAGCTCCCCGGGGGGGAGAAATCAGCCCCAGCATTTT. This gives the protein CASSPGGRNQPQHF.

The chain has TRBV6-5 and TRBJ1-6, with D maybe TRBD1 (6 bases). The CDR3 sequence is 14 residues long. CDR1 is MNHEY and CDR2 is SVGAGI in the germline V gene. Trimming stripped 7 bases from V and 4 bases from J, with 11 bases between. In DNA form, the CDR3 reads TGTGCCAGCAAGAGGCAGGGGTATAATTCACCCCTCCACTTT. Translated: CASKRQGYNSPLHF.

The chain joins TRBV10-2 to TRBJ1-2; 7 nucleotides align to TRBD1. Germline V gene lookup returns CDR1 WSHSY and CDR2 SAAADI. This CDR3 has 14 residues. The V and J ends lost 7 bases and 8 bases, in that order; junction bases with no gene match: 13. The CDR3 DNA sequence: TGCGCCAGCAAGACGACAGGGAGTTTAATAGGCTACACCTTC. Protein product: CASKTTGSLIGYTF.

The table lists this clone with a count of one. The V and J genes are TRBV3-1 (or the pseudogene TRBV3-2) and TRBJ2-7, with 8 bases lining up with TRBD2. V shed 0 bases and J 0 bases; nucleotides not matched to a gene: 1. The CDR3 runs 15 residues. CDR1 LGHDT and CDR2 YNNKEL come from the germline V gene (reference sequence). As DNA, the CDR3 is TGTGCCAGCAGCCAAGACGGGGGGGCCTCCTACGAGCAGTACTTC. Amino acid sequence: CASSQDGGASYEQYF.

CDR3 in DNA: TGCGCCAGCAGCTCGGGACAGAGTCCGAACACCGGGGAGCTGTTTTTT. Residues: CASSSGQSPNTGELFF. The V and J genes are TRBV5-1 and TRBJ2-2, with TRBD1 matching 7 bases. CDR1 is SGHRS and CDR2 is YFSETQ in the germline V gene. J gave up 0 bases and V 3 bases, and 5 bases lay outside the gene matches. The CDR3 spans 16 residues.

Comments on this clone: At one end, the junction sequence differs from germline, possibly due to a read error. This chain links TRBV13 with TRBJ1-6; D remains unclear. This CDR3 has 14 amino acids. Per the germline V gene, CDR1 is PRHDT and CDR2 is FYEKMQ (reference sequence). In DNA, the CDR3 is TGTGCCAGCAGCTCTATCTCCGATAATTCACCCCTCCACTTT. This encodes CASSSISDNSPLHF.

In nucleotides, the CDR3 is TGCGCCAGCAGCTTGGGGGCCGGGGGTATGATCCATGGCTACACCTTC. Its translation: CASSLGAGGMIHGYTF. This chain joins TRBV5-1 and TRBJ1-2, with a tentative D call TRBD1 (5 bases). V lost 0 bases and J 6 bases, leaving 18 bases between the germline ends. The CDR3 covers 16 residues. CDR1 and CDR2 from the germline V gene are SGHRS and YFSETQ.